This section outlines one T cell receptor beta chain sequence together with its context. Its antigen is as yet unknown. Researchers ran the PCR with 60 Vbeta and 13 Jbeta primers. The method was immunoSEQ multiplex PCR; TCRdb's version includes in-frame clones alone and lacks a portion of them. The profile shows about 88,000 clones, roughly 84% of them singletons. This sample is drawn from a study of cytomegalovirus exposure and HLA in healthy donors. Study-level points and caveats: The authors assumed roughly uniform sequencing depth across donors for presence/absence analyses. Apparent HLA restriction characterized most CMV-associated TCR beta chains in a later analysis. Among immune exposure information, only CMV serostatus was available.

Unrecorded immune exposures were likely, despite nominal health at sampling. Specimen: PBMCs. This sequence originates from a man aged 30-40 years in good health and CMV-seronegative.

The CDR3 DNA reads as TGTGCCAGCAGTTTATCGATAGCTCGTAAAGCTTTCTTT. Translating gives CASSLSIARKAFF. This chain joins TRBV27 and TRBJ1-1, with D unclear. Per the germline V gene, CDR1 is MNHEY and CDR2 is SMNVEV (reference sequence). V lost 0 bases and J 9 bases, leaving 11 bases between the germline ends. The CDR3 extends over 13 amino acids.